This T cell receptor beta chain was identified in a study of cytotoxic CD8 clonotypes in ibrutinib-treated CLL. Notes on the study in general: The times at which samples were taken varied between sustained-remission and progressing patients.

The CDR3 has 15 amino acids. Trimming removed 3 bases at V and 1 base at J, with 14 bases between. The V gene's germline CDR1 is SQVTM and CDR2 ANQGSEA. A note on this clone: Its cognate antigen is unknown.

Repertoires were generated with immunoSEQ multiplex PCR, while TCRdb's copy carries only in-frame clones and drops some. The table includes around 200,000 clones, 70% detected once. This sequence originates from a human donor with chronic lymphocytic leukemia. The sequencing used PBMCs, collected after 12 months of ibrutinib treatment. V gene TRBV29-1 combines with J gene TRBJ2-3, with D perhaps TRBD1 or TRBD2 (5 bases each). CDR3 region: CSVESGPRGTDTQYF. The CDR3 region has the DNA TGCAGCGTTGAGTCGGGGCCAAGGGGCACAGATACGCAGTATTTT.